The present TCR beta chain was sequenced within a study of shared clonotypes between healthy human individuals. Whole-study findings and limits: Tissue TCR repertoires likely differ from these blood-only repertoires. Incomplete sequencing of sorted subsets was indicated by rarefaction despite large depth. Larger estimated richness was generally seen in naive subsets than in memory subsets.

As to this clone: The antigen remains undetermined.

Template for every sorted-subset replicate PCR totaled 150 to 250 ng DNA, about 30,000 T cell genomes. The data were produced by immunoSEQ multiplex PCR, yet TCRdb's version contains in-frame clones alone and is incomplete. The top ten clones hold roughly 0.65% of a sample with over 850,000 clones, about 84% of them seen once. Sequenced sample: memory CD4+ T cells from PBMCs. The subset is: CD45RA-negative fraction. This TCR came from a man younger than 35 in good health. Some clones in this sample may be carry-over from other donors' samples.

CDR3 protein: CASSATWRSNQPQHF. CDR3 nucleotides: TGTGCCAGCAGTGCAACTTGGCGTAGCAATCAGCCCCAGCATTTT. The J gene is TRBJ1-5, the V gene TRBV6-5; D uncertain. From germline, CDR1 is MNHEY and CDR2 SVGAGI. This CDR3 region has 15 residues. V was cut by 5 bases and J by 0 bases, with 11 bases left in between.